One T cell receptor beta chain is described in this entry. Its target is not known. V dropped 6 bases and J dropped 6 bases, with 6 bases sitting between them. The CDR3 is 11 residues long. Per the germline V gene, CDR1 is SNHLY and CDR2 is FYNNEI. The repertoire was sequenced with immunoSEQ multiplex PCR; TCRdb's copy has only in-frame clones and lacks some. The sample includes 8,800 or so clones, about three quarters of them seen just once. The tumor samples were collected prior to definitive surgery or chemotherapy. These data belong to a study of high-grade serous ovarian cancer treatment subgroups. For the study at large: Mean per sample: around 13,000 reads, some 7,300 unique TCR beta rearrangements.

Study results and caveats: Tumors within one patient showed repertoire similarity of roughly 0.1 to 0.8. TCR relatedness rose with neoantigen level and trended with mutation load.

Sequenced material: tumor tissue. This receptor was obtained from a human donor with high-grade serous ovarian cancer. This chain joins TRBV2 and TRBJ2-1; D is possibly TRBD1 (6 bases). The CDR3 bases are TGTGCCAGCAGAGGGGGCAATGAGCAGTTCTTC. This gives the protein CASRGGNEQFF.